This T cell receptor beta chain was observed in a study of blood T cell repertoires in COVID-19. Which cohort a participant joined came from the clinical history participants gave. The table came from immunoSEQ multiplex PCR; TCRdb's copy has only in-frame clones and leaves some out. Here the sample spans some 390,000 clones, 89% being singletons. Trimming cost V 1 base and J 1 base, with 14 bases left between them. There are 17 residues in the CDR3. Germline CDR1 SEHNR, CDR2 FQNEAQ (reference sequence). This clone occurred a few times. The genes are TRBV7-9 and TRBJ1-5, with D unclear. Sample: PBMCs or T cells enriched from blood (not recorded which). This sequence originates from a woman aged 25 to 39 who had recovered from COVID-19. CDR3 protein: CASSLGVASGSNQPQHF. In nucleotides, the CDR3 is TGTGCCAGCAGCTTAGGGGTGGCCTCGGGGAGCAATCAGCCCCAGCATTTT.